This TCR beta chain appears in the sequencing data of a study of blood T cell dynamics during melanoma immunotherapy (dated by TCRdb to about 2020). For the wider study: The patients had metastatic melanoma and were given first-line pembrolizumab or nivolumab plus ipilimumab as standard of care in the United Kingdom. Peripheral T cell receptor repertoires of metastatic melanoma patients were profiled before and after one cycle of checkpoint inhibitor therapy to find early correlates of response. The training cohort consisted of consecutive patients, while an additional independent group of patients from the same centre was pooled to form an external validation set. On the study overall, not on this receptor specifically: The relatively small sample size was acknowledged as something that could potentially limit how far the results can be generalized. Patients who later achieved disease control showed a bifurcated PBMC repertoire reorganization at W3, with increased clonality or increased diversity, unlike progressors. The study could not determine whether the T cell clones driving repertoire changes were melanoma-specific or reflected general immune activation.

This clone occurred once. Its recognized antigen is unknown. Base qualities are missing; no much larger clone stands one base away. Every bulk PBMC sample had a fixed 350 ng of DNA loaded. Following the manufacturer instructions, the immunoSEQ TCRb Assay kit was used to amplify TCR beta CDR3 sequences from genomic DNA. The KAPA Library Quantification Kit for Illumina platforms was used to quantify the pooled libraries by qPCR. Pooled libraries were sequenced on an Illumina NextSeq 500, clustered at roughly 0.55-1.2 pM. For the original study's pipeline: Analysis of the TCR data relied on immunoSEQ ANALYZER and the R LymphoSeq package. A rearrangement efficiency score was calculated as productive divided by the sum of productive and non-productive CDR3 sequences. Clonality was assessed using the Gini coefficient and diversity using the Renyi index at alpha=1, with pairwise comparisons between timepoints within each patient. Clonal relatedness used an edit distance of 3, and repertoire similarity used the Bhattacharyya coefficient, both computed in LymphoSeq. Linear discriminant analysis on week-3 changes in clonality and diversity was built with the R MASS and caret packages to classify response. Here the immuneACCESS table is served through TCRdb, limited to in-frame sequences with V and J called. Missing clones are a known gap in these copies; in checked studies unresolved V genes cover under half, and the rest lacks a known reason. That table furnishes V, J and clone size, whereas the DNA furnished D and trimming. This sample comprises roughly 22,000 clones, roughly 89% of them detected only once. The ten largest clones capture 4.6% of the sample.

The time point tag for this specimen amounts to: pre-treatment baseline. Blood samples were collected before treatment (T0) and at week 3 (W3), after the first cycle of checkpoint blockade. Except for a couple of patients with rapid clinical progression, response was assessed 12 weeks after the first infusion by RECIST 1.1; disease control meant complete response, partial response or stable disease. Patients with prior systemic cancer treatment, concomitant immunosuppressant therapy or synchronous other active malignancies were excluded. TCR beta was sequenced in both bulk PBMC and plasma cell-free DNA in order to track circulating cells as well as T cell turnover. Lymphoprep and SepMate tubes were used to isolate PBMC from blood, and red cell lysis was then performed. QIAamp DNA Blood Mini kits were used to extract DNA from PBMC and sorted T cell subsets. V is cut by 0 bases and J by 1 base, and the space between the germline ends is 10 bases. The CDR3 starts with the cysteine, ends with the phenylalanine, and has 15 residues. Only the CDR3 portion is preserved as DNA: 45 bases, with reading frame beginning at the first base. Via the germline V gene, CDR1 is SGHRS and CDR2 YFSETQ.

The clonotype originates from a human donor with melanoma. This sequence uses TRBV5-1 and TRBJ2-5, with TRBD1 perhaps the D gene, on 5 matching bases. Specimen: blood, collected from a patient treated with checkpoint blockade. The CDR3 reads as follows: CASSLGDSFQETQYF. The nucleotides are TGCGCCAGCAGCTTGGGCGACAGCTTCCAAGAGACCCAGTACTTC.